Below, one TCR beta chain is given with its context. The sample belongs to a study of T cells after yellow fever vaccination. TCRdb reprocessed the 5' RACE reads via MiXCR and lists one record per CDR3 protein. The sample carries about 350,000 distinct CDR3 sequences, roughly 11% recorded once. This CDR3 contains 13 residues. Germline loops: CDR1 SGHTA, CDR2 FQGNSA. Trimming cost V 2 bases and J 0 bases, with 4 bases left between them. The chain uses TRBV7-2 and TRBJ1-2; D is unresolved. Sample: PBMCs, taken on the day of the first yellow fever vaccination. The sequence was collected from a young man who received the YFV17D yellow fever vaccine. The CDR3 region is CASSLNSNYGYTF. The CDR3 DNA reads TGTGCCAGCAGCTTAAATTCTAACTATGGCTACACCTTC.